This T cell receptor (beta chain) was recorded in a study of T cells after yellow fever vaccination. Regarding the study as a whole: Abundant clonotypes from the bulk population could contaminate FACS-sorted repertoires. The booster saw the reappearance of most primary-vaccination clones (approximately 97% CD4, around 90% CD8).

As regards this clonotype: Its antigen is unidentified.

Trimming removed 5 bases from V and 8 bases from J, with 13 bases in between. The CDR3 is made up of 14 amino acids. Germline V gene sequence: CDR1 MDHEN, CDR2 SYDVKM. TCRdb passed the 5' RACE reads through MiXCR, listing each CDR3 protein once. The sample lists 280,000 or so distinct CDR3 sequences, under 9% occurring once. This sequence was found in a young man who received the YFV17D yellow fever vaccine. The chain joins TRBV28 to TRBJ1-6, with D possibly being TRBD1 (5 bases). The material sequenced was CD4+ T cells sorted from PBMCs, taken 5 days after the yellow fever booster vaccination. This CDR3 is CASSPWDGYSPLHF. Here the CDR3 DNA reads TGTGCCAGCAGTCCCTGGGACGGATATTCACCCCTCCACTTT.